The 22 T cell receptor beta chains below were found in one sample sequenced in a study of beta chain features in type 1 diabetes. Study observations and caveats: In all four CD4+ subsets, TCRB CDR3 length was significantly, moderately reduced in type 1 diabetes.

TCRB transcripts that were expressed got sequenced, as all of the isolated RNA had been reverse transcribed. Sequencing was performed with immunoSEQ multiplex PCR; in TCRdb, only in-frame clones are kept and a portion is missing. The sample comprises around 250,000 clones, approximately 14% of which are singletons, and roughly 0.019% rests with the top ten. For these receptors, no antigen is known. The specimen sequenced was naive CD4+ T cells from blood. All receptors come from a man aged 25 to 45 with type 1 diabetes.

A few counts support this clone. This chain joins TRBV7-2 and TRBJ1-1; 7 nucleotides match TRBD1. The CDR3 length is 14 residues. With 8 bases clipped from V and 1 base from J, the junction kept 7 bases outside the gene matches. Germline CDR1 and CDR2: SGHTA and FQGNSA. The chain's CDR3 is CASGETGWNTEAFF. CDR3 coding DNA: TGTGCCAGCGGGGAGACAGGGTGGAACACTGAAGCTTTCTTT.

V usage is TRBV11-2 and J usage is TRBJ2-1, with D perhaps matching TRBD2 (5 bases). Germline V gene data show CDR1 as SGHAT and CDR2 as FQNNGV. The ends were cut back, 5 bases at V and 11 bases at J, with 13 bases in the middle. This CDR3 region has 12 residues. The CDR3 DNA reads TGTGCCAGCAGCGACGGGAAGGGAAAGCAGTTCTTC. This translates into CASSDGKGKQFF. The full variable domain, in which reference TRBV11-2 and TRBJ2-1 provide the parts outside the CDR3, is EAGVAQSPRYKIIEKRQSVAFWCNPISGHATLYWYQQILGQGPKLLIQFQNNGVVDDSQLPKDRFSAERLKGVDSTLKIQPAKLEDSAVYLCASSDGKGKQFFGPGTRLTVL.

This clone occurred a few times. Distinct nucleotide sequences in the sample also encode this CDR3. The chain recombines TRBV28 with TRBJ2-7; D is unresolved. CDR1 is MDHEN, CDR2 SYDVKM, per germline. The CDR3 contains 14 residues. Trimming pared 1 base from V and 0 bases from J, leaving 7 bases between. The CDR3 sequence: CASSLLGGSYEQYF. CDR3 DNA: TGTGCCAGCAGTTTATTAGGCGGCTCCTACGAGCAGTACTTC.

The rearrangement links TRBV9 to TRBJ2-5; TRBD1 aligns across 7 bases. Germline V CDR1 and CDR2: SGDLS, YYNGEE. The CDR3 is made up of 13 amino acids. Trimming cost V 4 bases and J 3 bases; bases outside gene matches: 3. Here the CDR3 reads CASSPGQKETQYF. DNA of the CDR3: TGTGCCAGCAGCCCGGGACAGAAAGAGACCCAGTACTTC.

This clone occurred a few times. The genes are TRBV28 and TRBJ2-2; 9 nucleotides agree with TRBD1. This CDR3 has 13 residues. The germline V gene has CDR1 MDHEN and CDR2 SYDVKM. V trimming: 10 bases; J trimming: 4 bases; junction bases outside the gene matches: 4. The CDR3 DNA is TGTGCCACCAGGGACAGGGTCACCGGGGAGCTGTTTTTT. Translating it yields CATRDRVTGELFF.

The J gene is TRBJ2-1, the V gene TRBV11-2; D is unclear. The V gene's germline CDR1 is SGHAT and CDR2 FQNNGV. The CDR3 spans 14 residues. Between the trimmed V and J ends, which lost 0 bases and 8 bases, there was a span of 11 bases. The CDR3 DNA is TGTGCCAGCAGCTTAGACCTACGTGTCGATGAGCAGTTCTTC. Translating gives CASSLDLRVDEQFF.

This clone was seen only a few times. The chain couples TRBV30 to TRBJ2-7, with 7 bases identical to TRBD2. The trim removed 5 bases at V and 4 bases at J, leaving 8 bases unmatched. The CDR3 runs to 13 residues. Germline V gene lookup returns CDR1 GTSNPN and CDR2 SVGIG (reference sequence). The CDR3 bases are TGTGCCTGGGACGCTGGCGGGAGTTACGAGCAGTACTTC. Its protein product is CAWDAGGSYEQYF.

The CDR3 here is CASSQDGDSGSPYEQYF. In nucleotides, the CDR3 is TGCGCCAGCAGCCAAGACGGGGATAGCGGGTCTCCCTACGAGCAGTACTTC. The chain joins TRBV4-1 to TRBJ2-7, with 7 bases matching TRBD2. Germline-derived CDR1 and CDR2 are MGHRA and YSYEKL. V dropped 0 bases and J dropped 2; count of bases not matched to a gene: 10. The CDR3 covers 17 residues.

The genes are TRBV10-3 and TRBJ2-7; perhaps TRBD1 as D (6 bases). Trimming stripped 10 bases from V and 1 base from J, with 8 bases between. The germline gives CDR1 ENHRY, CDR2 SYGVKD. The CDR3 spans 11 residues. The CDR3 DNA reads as TGTGCCACACAGGGATCCTACGAGCAGTACTTC. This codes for CATQGSYEQYF.

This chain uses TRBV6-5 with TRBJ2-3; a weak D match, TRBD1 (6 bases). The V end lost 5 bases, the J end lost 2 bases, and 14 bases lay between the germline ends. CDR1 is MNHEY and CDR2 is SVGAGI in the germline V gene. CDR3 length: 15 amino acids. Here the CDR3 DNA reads TGTGCCAGCAGTCCCCGGACAGTGACCACAGATACGCAGTATTTT. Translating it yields CASSPRTVTTDTQYF.

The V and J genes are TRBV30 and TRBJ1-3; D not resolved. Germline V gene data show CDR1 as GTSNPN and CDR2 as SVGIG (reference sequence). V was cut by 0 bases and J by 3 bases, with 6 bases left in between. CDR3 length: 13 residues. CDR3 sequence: CAWSVGVGNTIYF. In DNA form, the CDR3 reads TGTGCCTGGAGTGTCGGGGTTGGAAACACCATATATTTT. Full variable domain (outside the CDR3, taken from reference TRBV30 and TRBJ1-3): SQTIHQWPATLVQPVGSPLSLECTVEGTSNPNLYWYRQAAGRGLQLLFYSVGIGQISSEVPQNLSASRPQDRQFILSSKKLLLSDSGFYLCAWSVGVGNTIYFGEGSWLTVV.

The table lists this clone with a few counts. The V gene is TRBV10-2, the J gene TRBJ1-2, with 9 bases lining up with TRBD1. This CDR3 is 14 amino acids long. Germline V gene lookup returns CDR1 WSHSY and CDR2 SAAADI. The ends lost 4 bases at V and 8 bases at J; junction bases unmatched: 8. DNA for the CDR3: TGCGCCAGCAGTGGGGACAGGGCAGCAGGGGGCTACACCTTC. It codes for CASSGDRAAGGYTF.

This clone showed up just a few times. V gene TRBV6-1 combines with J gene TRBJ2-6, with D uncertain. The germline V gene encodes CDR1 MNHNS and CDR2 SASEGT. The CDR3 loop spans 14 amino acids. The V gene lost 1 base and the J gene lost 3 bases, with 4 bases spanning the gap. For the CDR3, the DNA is TGTGCCAGCAGTGAAGGAGATGGGGCCAACGTCCTGACTTTC. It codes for CASSEGDGANVLTF.

Here the CDR3 DNA reads TGCGCCAGCAGGCGTGGCAACAGGGAGTTGGGCACAGATACGCAGTATTTT. Translated, it gives CASRRGNRELGTDTQYF. The J gene is TRBJ2-3, the V gene TRBV5-1; perhaps TRBD1 as D (6 bases). CDR3 size: 17 residues. Trimming shortened V by 5 bases and J by 1 base, and 20 bases separated the two germline ends. Germline CDR1 SGHRS, CDR2 YFSETQ.

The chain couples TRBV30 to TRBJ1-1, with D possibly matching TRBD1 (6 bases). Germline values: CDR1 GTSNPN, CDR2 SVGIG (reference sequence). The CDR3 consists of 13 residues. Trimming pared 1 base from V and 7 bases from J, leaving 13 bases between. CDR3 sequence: CAWSASAGDEAFF. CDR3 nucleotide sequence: TGTGCCTGGAGTGCTTCGGCAGGGGATGAAGCTTTCTTT.

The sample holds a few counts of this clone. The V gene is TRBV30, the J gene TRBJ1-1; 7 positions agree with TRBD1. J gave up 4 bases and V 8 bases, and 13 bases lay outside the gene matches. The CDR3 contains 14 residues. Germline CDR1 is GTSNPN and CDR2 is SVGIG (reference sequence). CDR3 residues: CASERQGRGTEAFF. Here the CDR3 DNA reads TGTGCCAGTGAGCGACAGGGAAGGGGCACTGAAGCTTTCTTT.

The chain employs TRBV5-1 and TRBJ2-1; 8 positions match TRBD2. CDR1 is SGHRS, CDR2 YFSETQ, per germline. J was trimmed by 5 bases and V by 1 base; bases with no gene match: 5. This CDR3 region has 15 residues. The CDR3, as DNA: TGCGCCAGCAGCTTGTCACTAGCGGCAGACAATGAGCAGTTCTTC. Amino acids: CASSLSLAADNEQFF.

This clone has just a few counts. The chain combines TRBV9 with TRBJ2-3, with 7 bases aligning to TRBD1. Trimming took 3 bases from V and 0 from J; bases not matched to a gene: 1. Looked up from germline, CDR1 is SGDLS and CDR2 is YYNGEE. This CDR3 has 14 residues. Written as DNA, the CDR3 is TGTGCCAGCAGCGACAGGGGTAGCACAGATACGCAGTATTTT. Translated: CASSDRGSTDTQYF. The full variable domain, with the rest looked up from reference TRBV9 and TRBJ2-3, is DSGVTQTPKHLITATGQRVTLRCSPRSGDLSVYWYQQSLDQGLQFLIQYYNGEERAKGNILERFSAQQFPDLHSELNLSSLELGDSALYFCASSDRGSTDTQYFGPGTRLTVL.

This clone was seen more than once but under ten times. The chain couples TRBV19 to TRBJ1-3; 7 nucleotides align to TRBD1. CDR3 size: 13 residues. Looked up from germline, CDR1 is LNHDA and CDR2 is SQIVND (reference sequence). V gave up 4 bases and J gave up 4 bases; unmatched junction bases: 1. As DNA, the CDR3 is TGTGCCAGTAGTAGGGGACAGGGAAACACCATATATTTT. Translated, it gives CASSRGQGNTIYF.

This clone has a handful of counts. Here the CDR3 DNA reads TGTGCCACCAGCAGGGATCCCGGGCTACAGGGTTCACCCCTCCACTTT. Translating gives CATSRDPGLQGSPLHF. V gene TRBV15 combines with J gene TRBJ1-6; possible D gene TRBD1, 6 bases. CDR3 length: 16 amino acids. V was trimmed by 3 bases and J by 9 bases, leaving 18 bases between them. In germline, CDR1 is LNHNV, CDR2 YYDKDF (reference sequence).

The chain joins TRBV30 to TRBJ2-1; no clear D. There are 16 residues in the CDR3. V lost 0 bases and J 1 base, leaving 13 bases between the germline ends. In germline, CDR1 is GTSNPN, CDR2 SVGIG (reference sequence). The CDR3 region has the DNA TGTGCCTGGAGTGTACGAGGCACCCAATCCTACAATGAGCAGTTCTTC. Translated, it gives CAWSVRGTQSYNEQFF.

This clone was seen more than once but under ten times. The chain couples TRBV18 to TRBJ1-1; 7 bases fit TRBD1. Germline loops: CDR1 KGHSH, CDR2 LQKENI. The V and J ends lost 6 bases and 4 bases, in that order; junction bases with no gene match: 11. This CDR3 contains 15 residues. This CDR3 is CASSPDRVSGTEAFF. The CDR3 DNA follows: TGTGCCAGCTCCCCTGACAGGGTTTCGGGCACTGAAGCTTTCTTT. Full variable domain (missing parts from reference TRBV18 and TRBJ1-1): NAGVMQNPRHLVRRRGQEARLRCSPMKGHSHVYWYRQLPEEGLKFMVYLQKENIIDESGMPKERFSAEFPKEGPSILRIQQVVRGDSAAYFCASSPDRVSGTEAFFGQGTRLTVV.